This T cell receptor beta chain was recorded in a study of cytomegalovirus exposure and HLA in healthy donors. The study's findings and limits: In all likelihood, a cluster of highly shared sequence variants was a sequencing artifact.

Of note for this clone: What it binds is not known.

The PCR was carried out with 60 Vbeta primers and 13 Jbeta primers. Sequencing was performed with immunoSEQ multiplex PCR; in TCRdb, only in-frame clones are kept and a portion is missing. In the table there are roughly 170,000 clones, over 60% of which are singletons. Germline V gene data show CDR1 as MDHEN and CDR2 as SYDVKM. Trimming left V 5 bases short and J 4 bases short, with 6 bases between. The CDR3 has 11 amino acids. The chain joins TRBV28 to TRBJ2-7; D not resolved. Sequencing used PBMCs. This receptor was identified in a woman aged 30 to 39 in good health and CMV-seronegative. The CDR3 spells CASSPFYEQYF. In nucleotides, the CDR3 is TGTGCCAGCAGTCCCTTTTACGAGCAGTACTTC.